The sequence of this T cell receptor (beta chain) was determined in a study of T cells after yellow fever vaccination. The germline V gene has CDR1 MGHRA and CDR2 YSYEKL. Trimming pared 0 bases from V and 4 bases from J, leaving 9 bases between. The CDR3 extends over 14 amino acids. Using its own MiXCR run on the 5' RACE reads, TCRdb lists one record per CDR3 protein. The table includes about 510,000 distinct CDR3 sequences, 21% detected once. This chain joins TRBV4-1 and TRBJ1-1; D not resolved. This TCR was sampled from a man younger than 30 who received the YFV17D yellow fever vaccine. The sequencing used PBMCs, collected 20 to 25 days after the first yellow fever vaccination. The CDR3 DNA reads as TGCGCCAGCAGCCAAGATTCCGGTTTCACTGAAGCTTTCTTT. Protein sequence: CASSQDSGFTEAFF.